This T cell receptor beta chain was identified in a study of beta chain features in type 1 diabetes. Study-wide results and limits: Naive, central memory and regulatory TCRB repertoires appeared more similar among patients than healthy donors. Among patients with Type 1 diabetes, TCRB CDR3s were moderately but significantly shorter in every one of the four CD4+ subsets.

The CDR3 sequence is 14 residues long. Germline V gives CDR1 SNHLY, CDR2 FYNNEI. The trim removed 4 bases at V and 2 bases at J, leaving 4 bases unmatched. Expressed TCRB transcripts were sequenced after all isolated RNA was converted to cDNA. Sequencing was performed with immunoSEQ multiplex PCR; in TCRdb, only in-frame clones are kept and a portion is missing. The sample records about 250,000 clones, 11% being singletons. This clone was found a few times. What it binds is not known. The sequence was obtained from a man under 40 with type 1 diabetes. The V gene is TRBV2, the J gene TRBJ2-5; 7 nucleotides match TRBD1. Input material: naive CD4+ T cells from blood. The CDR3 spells CASSADRDQETQYF. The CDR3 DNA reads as TGTGCCAGCAGTGCTGACAGGGATCAAGAGACCCAGTACTTC.